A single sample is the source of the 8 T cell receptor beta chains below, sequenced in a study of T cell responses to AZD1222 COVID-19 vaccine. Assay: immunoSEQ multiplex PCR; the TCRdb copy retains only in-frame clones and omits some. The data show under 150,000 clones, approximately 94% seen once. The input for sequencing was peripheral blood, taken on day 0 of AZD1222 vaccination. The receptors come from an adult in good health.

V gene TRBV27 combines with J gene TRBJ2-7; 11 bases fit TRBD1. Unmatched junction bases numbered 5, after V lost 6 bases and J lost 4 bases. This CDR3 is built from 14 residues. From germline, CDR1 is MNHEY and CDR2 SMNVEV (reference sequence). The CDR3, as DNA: TGTGCCAGCAGACCCGGGACAGGGGGGTACGAGCAGTACTTC. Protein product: CASRPGTGGYEQYF.

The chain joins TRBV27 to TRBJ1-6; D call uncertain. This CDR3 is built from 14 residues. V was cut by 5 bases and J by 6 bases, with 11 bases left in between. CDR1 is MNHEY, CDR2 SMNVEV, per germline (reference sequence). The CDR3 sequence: CASSGVESNSPLHF. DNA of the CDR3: TGTGCCAGCAGTGGGGTAGAATCTAATTCACCCCTCCACTTT.

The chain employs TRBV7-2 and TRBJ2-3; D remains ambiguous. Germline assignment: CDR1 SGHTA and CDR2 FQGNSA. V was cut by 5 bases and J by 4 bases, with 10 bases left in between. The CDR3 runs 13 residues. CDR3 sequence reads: CASSLERPDTQYF. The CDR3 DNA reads TGTGCCAGCAGCCTCGAAAGGCCAGATACGCAGTATTTT.

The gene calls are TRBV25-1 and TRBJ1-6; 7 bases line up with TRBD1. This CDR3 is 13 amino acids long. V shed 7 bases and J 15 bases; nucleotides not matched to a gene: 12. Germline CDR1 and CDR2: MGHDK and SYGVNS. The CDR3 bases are TGTGCCAGCATTTCAGGGCCCCAGGGGGACCTCCACTTT. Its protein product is CASISGPQGDLHF.

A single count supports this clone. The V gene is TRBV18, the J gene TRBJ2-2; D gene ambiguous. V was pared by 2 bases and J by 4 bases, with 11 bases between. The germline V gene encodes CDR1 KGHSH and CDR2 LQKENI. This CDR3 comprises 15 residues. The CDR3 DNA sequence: TGTGCCAGCTCACCATTGGAACAGACCACCGGGGAGCTGTTTTTT. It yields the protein CASSPLEQTTGELFF.

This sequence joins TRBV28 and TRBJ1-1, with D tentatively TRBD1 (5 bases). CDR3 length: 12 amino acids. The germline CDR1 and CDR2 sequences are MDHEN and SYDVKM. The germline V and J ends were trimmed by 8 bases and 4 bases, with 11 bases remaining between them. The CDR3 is CASSSGGTEAFF. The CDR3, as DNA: TGTGCCAGCTCCTCGGGGGGCACTGAAGCTTTCTTT.

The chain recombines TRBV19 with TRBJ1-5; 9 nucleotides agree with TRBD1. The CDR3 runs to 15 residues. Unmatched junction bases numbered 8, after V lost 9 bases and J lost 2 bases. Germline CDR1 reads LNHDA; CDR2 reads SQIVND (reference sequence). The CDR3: CARRGQGRRNQPQHF. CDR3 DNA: TGTGCCAGAAGGGGACAGGGACGCCGCAATCAGCCCCAGCATTTT. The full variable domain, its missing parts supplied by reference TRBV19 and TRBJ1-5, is DGGITQSPKYLFRKEGQNVTLSCEQNLNHDAMYWYRQDPGQGLRLIYYSQIVNDFQKGDIAEGYSVSREKKESFPLTVTSAQKNPTAFYLCARRGQGRRNQPQHFGDGTRLSIL.

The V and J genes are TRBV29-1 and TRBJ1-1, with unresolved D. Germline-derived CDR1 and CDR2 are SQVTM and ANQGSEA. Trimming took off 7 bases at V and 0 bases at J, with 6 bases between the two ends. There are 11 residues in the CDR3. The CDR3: CSARMNTEAFF. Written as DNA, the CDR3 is TGCAGCGCCCGAATGAACACTGAAGCTTTCTTT.